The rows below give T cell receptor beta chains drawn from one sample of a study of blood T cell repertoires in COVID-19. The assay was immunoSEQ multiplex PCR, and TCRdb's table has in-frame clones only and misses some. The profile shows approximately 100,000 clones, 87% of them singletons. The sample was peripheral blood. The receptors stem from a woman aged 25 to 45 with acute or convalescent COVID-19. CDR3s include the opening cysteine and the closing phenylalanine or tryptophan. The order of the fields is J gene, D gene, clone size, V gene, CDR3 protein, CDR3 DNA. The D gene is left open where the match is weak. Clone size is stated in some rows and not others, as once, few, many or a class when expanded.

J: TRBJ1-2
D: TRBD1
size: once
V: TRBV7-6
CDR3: CASSLQPASGTGTYGYTF
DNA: TGTGCCAGCAGCCTACAGCCCGCCTCCGGGACAGGGACCTATGGCTACACCTTC

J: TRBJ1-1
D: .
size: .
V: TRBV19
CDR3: CATTDWGEAFF
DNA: TGTGCCACCACGGACTGGGGTGAAGCTTTCTTT

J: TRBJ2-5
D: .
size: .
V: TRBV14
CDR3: CASSLLTEETQYF
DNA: TGTGCCAGCAGCCTCCTGACAGAAGAGACCCAGTACTTC

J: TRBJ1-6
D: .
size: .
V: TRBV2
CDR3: CASSAEDKSSPLHF
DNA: TGTGCCAGCAGTGCCGAGGATAAGAGCTCACCCCTCCACTTT

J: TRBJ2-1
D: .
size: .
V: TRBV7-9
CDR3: CASSLGNLGRDNEQFF
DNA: TGTGCCAGCAGCTTAGGAAACTTGGGCAGAGACAATGAGCAGTTCTTC

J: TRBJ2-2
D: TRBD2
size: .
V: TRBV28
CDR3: CASSHRTSGGAGELFF
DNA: TGTGCCAGCAGTCACCGGACTAGCGGGGGGGCCGGGGAGCTGTTTTTT

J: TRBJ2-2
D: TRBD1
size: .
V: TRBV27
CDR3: CASSFGTVVRELFF
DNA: TGTGCCAGCAGTTTCGGGACAGTCGTACGGGAGCTGTTTTTT

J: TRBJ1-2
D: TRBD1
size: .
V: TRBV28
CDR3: CASSGDRVNGYTF
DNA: TGTGCCAGCAGTGGGGACAGGGTGAATGGCTACACCTTC

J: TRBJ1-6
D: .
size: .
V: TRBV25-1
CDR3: CASSESGRGGNNSPLHF
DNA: TGTGCCAGCAGTGAATCCGGCCGGGGAGGGAATAATTCACCCCTCCACTTT

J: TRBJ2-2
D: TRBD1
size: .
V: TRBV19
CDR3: CASSPDRGLIGELFF
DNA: TGTGCCAGTAGTCCGGACAGGGGATTAATCGGGGAGCTGTTTTTT

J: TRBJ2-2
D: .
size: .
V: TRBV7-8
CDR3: CASSWRQGGGELFF
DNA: TGTGCCAGCAGCTGGCGGCAGGGTGGCGGGGAGCTGTTTTTT

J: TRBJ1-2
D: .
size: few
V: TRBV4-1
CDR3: CASSQGAGYGYTF
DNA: TGCGCCAGCAGCCAGGGGGCCGGCTATGGCTACACCTTC

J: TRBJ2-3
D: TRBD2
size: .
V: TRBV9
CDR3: CASSRTLAGATDTQYF
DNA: TGTGCCAGCAGCCGGACCCTAGCGGGGGCCACAGATACGCAGTATTTT

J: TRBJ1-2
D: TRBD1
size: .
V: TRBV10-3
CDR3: CATSGQGAWGYTF
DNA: TGTGCCACCTCTGGGCAGGGGGCATGGGGCTACACCTTC

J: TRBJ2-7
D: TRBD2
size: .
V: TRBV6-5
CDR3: CASSYNGGNPYEQYF
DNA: TGTGCCAGCAGTTATAACGGGGGGAATCCCTACGAGCAGTACTTC

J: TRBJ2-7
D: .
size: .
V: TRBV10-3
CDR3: CAISESGGALEQYF
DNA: TGTGCCATCAGTGAGTCGGGCGGGGCCCTCGAGCAGTACTTC

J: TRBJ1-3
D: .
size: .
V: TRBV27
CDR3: CASSLSPDGNTIYF
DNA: TGTGCCAGCAGTTTAAGCCCTGATGGAAACACCATATATTTT

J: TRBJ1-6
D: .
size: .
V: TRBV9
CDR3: CASSVGGTLGSPLHF
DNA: TGTGCCAGCAGCGTAGGGGGGACACTCGGTTCACCCCTCCACTTT

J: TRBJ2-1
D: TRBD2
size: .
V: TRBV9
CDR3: CASSVGGLAGSSYNEQFF
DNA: TGTGCCAGCAGCGTGGGGGGGCTAGCGGGCTCCTCCTACAATGAGCAGTTCTTC

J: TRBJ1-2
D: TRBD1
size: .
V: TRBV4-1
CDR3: CASSQDLSGTAYGYTF
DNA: TGCGCCAGCAGCCAAGATCTCTCTGGGACAGCCTATGGCTACACCTTC

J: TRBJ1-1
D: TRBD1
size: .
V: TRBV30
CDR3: CAWDRGGTEAFF
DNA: TGTGCCTGGGACAGGGGAGGAACTGAAGCTTTCTTT

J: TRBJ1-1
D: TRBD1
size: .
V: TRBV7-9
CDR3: CASSLAETGVGVGNTEAFF
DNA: TGTGCCAGCAGCTTAGCGGAGACAGGGGTAGGGGTTGGGAACACTGAAGCTTTCTTT

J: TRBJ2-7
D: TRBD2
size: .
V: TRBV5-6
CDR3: CASSLGPGLLYEQYF
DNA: TGTGCCAGCAGCTTGGGCCCGGGACTACTCTACGAGCAGTACTTC

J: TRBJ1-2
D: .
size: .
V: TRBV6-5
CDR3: CASSYQPPGRGEGYTF
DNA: TGTGCCAGCAGTTACCAGCCCCCTGGACGGGGGGAGGGCTACACCTTC

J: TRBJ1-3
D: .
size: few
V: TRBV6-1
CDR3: CASSEARASGNTIYF
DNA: TGTGCCAGCAGTGAAGCGCGTGCTTCTGGAAACACCATATATTTT

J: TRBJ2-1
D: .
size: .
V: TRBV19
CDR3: CASTEPDSAQEQFF
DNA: TGTGCCAGTACCGAACCAGACAGCGCCCAAGAGCAGTTCTTC

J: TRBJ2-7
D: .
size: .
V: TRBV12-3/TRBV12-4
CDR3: CASSFASEQYF
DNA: TGTGCCAGCAGTTTCGCGAGTGAGCAGTACTTC

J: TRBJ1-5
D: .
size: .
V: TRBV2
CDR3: CASSDGHGSNQPQHF
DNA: TGTGCCAGCAGTGATGGGCACGGTAGCAATCAGCCCCAGCATTTT

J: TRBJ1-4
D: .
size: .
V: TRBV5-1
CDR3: CASSLGQGGEKLFF
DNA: TGCGCCAGCAGCTTAGGGCAGGGAGGCGAAAAACTGTTTTTT

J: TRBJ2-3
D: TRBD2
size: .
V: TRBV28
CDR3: CASREFTSGGRGSTDTQYF
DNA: TGTGCCAGCAGAGAGTTTACTAGCGGGGGCCGAGGTTCCACAGATACGCAGTATTTT

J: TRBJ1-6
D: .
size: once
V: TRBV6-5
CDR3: CASSPAAVPSPLHF
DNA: TGTGCCAGCAGCCCGGCGGCGGTGCCTTCACCCCTCCACTTT

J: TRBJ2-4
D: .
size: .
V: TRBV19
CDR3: CASSTLTGLGRKNIQYF
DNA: TGTGCCAGTAGTACACTTACAGGGTTGGGGAGAAAAAACATTCAGTACTTC

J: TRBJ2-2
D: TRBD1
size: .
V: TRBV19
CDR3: CASSAGQVDTGELFF
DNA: TGTGCCAGTAGTGCGGGACAGGTCGACACCGGGGAGCTGTTTTTT

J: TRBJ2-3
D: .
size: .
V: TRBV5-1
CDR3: CASSLGLEDTDTQYF
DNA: TGCGCCAGCAGCTTAGGACTCGAGGACACAGATACGCAGTATTTT

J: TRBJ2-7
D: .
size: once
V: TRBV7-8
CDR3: CASSLNQGYEQYF
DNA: TGTGCCAGCAGCTTAAACCAGGGCTACGAGCAGTACTTC

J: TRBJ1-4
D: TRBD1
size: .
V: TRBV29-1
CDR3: CSVGQGAGVNEKLFF
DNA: TGCAGCGTTGGGCAGGGGGCAGGAGTTAATGAAAAACTGTTTTTT

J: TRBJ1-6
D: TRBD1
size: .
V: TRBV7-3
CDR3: CASSLRQGESPLHF
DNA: TGTGCCAGCAGCTTAAGACAGGGAGAATCACCCCTCCACTTT

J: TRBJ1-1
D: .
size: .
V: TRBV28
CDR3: CASSTGTLRGTEAFF
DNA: TGTGCCAGCAGTACCGGGACACTAAGAGGGACTGAAGCTTTCTTT

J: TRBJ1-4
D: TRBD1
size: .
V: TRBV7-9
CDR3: CASSFRQGGNEKLFF
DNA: TGTGCCAGCAGCTTCCGACAGGGTGGTAATGAAAAACTGTTTTTT

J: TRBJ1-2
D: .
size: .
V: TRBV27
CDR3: CASSFRSGVTSYGYTF
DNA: TGTGCCAGCAGTTTTCGCTCGGGAGTTACCTCCTATGGCTACACCTTC

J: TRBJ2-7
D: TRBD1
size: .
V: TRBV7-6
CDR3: CASSYRLTGRKDPYEQYF
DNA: TGTGCCAGCAGCTATCGTCTGACAGGGAGAAAAGACCCCTACGAGCAGTACTTC

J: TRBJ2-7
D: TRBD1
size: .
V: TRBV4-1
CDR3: CASSHITVTGNAPYEQYF
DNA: TGCGCCAGCAGCCACATAACGGTGACAGGGAACGCGCCCTACGAGCAGTACTTC

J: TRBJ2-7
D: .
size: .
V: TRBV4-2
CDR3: CASSQDSDEQYF
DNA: TGTGCCAGCAGCCAAGATTCGGACGAGCAGTACTTC

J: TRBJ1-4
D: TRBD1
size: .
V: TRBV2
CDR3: CASIFGTGDEKLFF
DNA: TGTGCCAGTATTTTCGGGACAGGGGATGAAAAACTGTTTTTT

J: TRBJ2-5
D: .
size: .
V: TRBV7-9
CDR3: CASSSRGEETQYF
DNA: TGTGCCAGCAGCTCCAGGGGGGAAGAGACCCAGTACTTC

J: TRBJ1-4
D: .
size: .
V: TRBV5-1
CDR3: CASSSQGNNEKLFF
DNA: TGCGCCAGCAGCTCCCAGGGTAATAATGAAAAACTGTTTTTT

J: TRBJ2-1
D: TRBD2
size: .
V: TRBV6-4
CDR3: CASSASRTSGGLFF
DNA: TGTGCCAGCAGTGCCTCGAGGACTAGCGGGGGACTGTTCTTC

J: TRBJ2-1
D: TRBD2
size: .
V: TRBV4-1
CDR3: CASRSLAGGSYNEQFF
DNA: TGCGCCAGCAGATCACTAGCGGGGGGTTCCTACAATGAGCAGTTCTTC

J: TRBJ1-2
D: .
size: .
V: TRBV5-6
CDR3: CASSLGRANLAFGYTF
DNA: TGTGCCAGCAGCTTGGGGCGGGCAAACCTTGCTTTTGGCTACACCTTC

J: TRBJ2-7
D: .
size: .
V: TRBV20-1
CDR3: CSASRRGSYEQYF
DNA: TGCAGTGCTAGTCGGCGGGGTTCCTACGAGCAGTACTTC

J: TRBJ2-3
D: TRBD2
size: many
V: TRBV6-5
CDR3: CASMRGMASDTQYF
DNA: TGTGCCAGCATGCGGGGGATGGCTTCAGATACGCAGTATTTT

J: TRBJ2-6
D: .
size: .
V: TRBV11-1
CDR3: CASRSAGANVLTF
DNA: TGTGCCAGCAGGTCGGCTGGGGCCAACGTCCTGACTTTC